Presented here are 31 T cell receptor beta chains from one specimen sequenced in a study of T cells in Graves' hyperthyroidism and ophthalmopathy (dated by TCRdb to the late 2010s). The library was obtained by multiplex PCR. The listed sequencing device is Illumina HiSeq 2000. TCR beta CDR3 regions were amplified from RNA transcripts. The first round of RT-PCR for the TCR CDR3 was performed with the HTBI primer set and the Qiagen OneStep RT-PCR kit. The public reads were reanalyzed by TCRdb: fastp trimming at Q25, MiXCR alignment, in-frame beta chains only. Identical CDR3 proteins give one entry, which carries the most common genes and DNA. This sample gives 600,000 to 750,000 distinct CDR3 sequences in total; roughly a sixth of them show up just once. The ten largest clones capture less than 20% of the sample. Sequencing used blood. The receptors derive from a man over 45 with Graves' hyperthyroidism.

This clonotype was recorded a few times. Since a much larger clone is just one base distant, this may be a read error. The rearrangement uses TRBV7-9 and TRBJ1-1; no clear D gene. From germline, CDR1 is SEHNR and CDR2 FQNEAQ (reference sequence). V was cut by 2 bases and J by 1 base, with 8 bases left in between. There are 14 residues in the CDR3. The CDR3 sequence: CASSLYSGNTEAFF. The CDR3 bases are TGTGCCAGCAGCTTATATTCAGGGAACACTGAAGCTTTCTTT.

This clonotype showed up just a few times. V and J are TRBV9 and TRBJ1-6; weak D call: TRBD1 (5 bases). V was trimmed by 4 bases and J by 7 bases, leaving 15 bases between them. The V gene's germline CDR1 is SGDLS and CDR2 YYNGEE. This CDR3 region has 15 residues. DNA of the CDR3: TGTGCCAGCAGCTTAGGGACTGGGGCCAATTCACCCCTCCACTTT. This gives the protein CASSLGTGANSPLHF.

This rearrangement joins TRBV7-9 to TRBJ1-4, with a possible D match to TRBD1 (6 bases). CDR1 and CDR2 (germline): SEHNR, FQNEAQ (reference sequence). The CDR3 length is 13 residues. V shed 7 bases and J shed 7 bases, with 13 bases lying between them. The CDR3 bases are TGTGCCAGCAAACGGGGGCTGGGTGAAAAACTGTTTTTT. Translated, it gives CASKRGLGEKLFF.

This clonotype was observed at least ten times. The chain carries TRBV20-1 and TRBJ1-2; D is undetermined. The CDR3 consists of 12 residues. Deletions cut 6 bases from V and 5 bases from J, with 13 bases between. Per germline, CDR1 DFQATT and CDR2 SNEGSKA (reference sequence). The CDR3 is CSAVRGGYGYTF. CDR3 nucleotides: TGCAGTGCCGTCCGGGGTGGTTATGGCTACACCTTC.

There are many counts of this clonotype. The chain couples TRBV2 to TRBJ2-6; D possibly corresponds to TRBD1 (6 bases). CDR3 size: 17 residues. Germline CDR1 and CDR2: SNHLY and FYNNEI. Trimming removed 5 bases at V and 2 bases at J, with 16 bases between. The CDR3 loop is CASSPGTQNAGANVLTF. CDR3 sequence (DNA): TGTGCCAGCAGTCCCGGGACACAAAACGCTGGGGCCAACGTCCTGACTTTC.

This clonotype was observed at least ten times. This chain joins TRBV6-2 or TRBV6-3 and TRBJ1-5; D is unresolved. This CDR3 is 14 amino acids long. The germline CDR1 and CDR2 sequences are MNHEY and SVGEGT. V lost 0 bases and J lost 6, with 9 bases in between. The CDR3, as DNA: TGTGCCAGCAGTTACTCGCTCCCGGGTCAGCCCCAGCATTTT. Its translation: CASSYSLPGQPQHF.

Many counts were recorded for this clonotype. The genes are TRBV12-5 and TRBJ2-1, with D perhaps TRBD1 or TRBD2 (7 bases each). Per the germline V gene, CDR1 is LGHNT and CDR2 is FRNRAP. Trimming took off 0 bases at V and 6 bases at J, with 18 bases between the two ends. The CDR3 extends over 17 amino acids. CDR3 nucleotide sequence: TGTGCTAGTGGTTTGGTATTAGGGAGGGACAGAAGCAATGAGCAGTTCTTC. This sequence encodes CASGLVLGRDRSNEQFF.

About this clonotype: Here the CDR3 omits its conserved ending phenylalanine or tryptophan, so a read error is the likely source. The V call is TRBV27, the J call TRBJ2-2; 9 positions agree with TRBD1. Germline V gives CDR1 MNHEY, CDR2 SMNVEV (reference sequence). V shed 0 bases and J 6 bases; nucleotides not matched to a gene: 5. This CDR3 spans 16 amino acids. CDR3 nucleotide sequence: TGTGCCAGCAGTTTATCTGGGACAGGGTACCCCGGGGAGCTGTTTCTT. Encoded protein: CASSLSGTGYPGELFL.

This clonotype was found many times. The V call is TRBV27, the J call TRBJ2-7; 10 bases map to TRBD2. Germline lookup yields CDR1 MNHEY and CDR2 SMNVEV (reference sequence). Trimming removed 3 bases from V and 8 bases from J; junction bases left unmatched: 7. CDR3 length: 14 amino acids. For the CDR3, the DNA is TGTGCCAGCAGTTTTAGTCTAGCGGGAGACAAGCAGTACTTC. Translation: CASSFSLAGDKQYF.

This clonotype occurred many times. J is TRBJ2-1 and V is TRBV28; a possible D gene is TRBD2 (6 bases). Germline lookup yields CDR1 MDHEN and CDR2 SYDVKM. This CDR3 is 14 amino acids long. V was pared by 3 bases and J by 5 bases, with 11 bases between. As DNA, the CDR3 is TGTGCCAGCAGTTTCACGGGAGCTGACAATGAGCAGTTCTTC. Translated: CASSFTGADNEQFF.

This clonotype occurred many times. CDR3 bases: TGTGCCAGCAGTTTAGACAGGACCAATCAGCCCCAGCATTTT. It encodes CASSLDRTNQPQHF. The chain links TRBV27 to TRBJ1-5; tentatively, D is TRBD1 (6 bases). This CDR3 is built from 14 residues. Looked up from germline, CDR1 is MNHEY and CDR2 is SMNVEV (reference sequence). Deletions cut 2 bases from V and 3 bases from J, with 8 bases between.

This clonotype was seen ten or more times. The chain recombines TRBV12-3 or TRBV12-4 with TRBJ2-7; D not certain. The CDR3 has 13 amino acids. V was pared by 3 bases and J by 6 bases, with 12 bases between. CDR3 sequence: CASSFQSFGEQYF. As DNA, the CDR3 is TGTGCCAGCAGTTTTCAATCCTTTGGCGAGCAGTACTTC.

The gene calls are TRBV6-6 and TRBJ2-6; weak D call: TRBD1 (6 bases). Between the trimmed V and J ends, which lost 2 bases and 2 bases, there was a span of 13 bases. CDR3 size: 17 residues. Germline V CDR1 and CDR2: MNHNY, SVGAGI (reference sequence). The CDR3 nucleotides are TGTGCCAGCAGTTACCAGGGGCATATCACTGGGGCCAACGTCCTGACTTTC. As protein: CASSYQGHITGANVLTF.

The sample holds many counts of this clonotype. This sequence joins TRBV7-3 and TRBJ2-1, with unresolved D. V lost 5 bases and J lost 9, with 14 bases in between. This CDR3 comprises 13 residues. In germline, CDR1 is SGHTA, CDR2 FQGTGA. DNA of the CDR3: TGTGCCAGCAGCCCCCCAGGCGCGACTGAGCAGTTCTTC. Amino acids: CASSPPGATEQFF.

This clonotype has more than one count but fewer than ten. The chain recombines TRBV7-2 with TRBJ2-7; D is undetermined. Germline CDR1 and CDR2: SGHTA and FQGNSA. This CDR3 is built from 12 residues. Trimming cost V 0 bases and J 5 bases, with 5 bases left between them. This CDR3 reads CASSLARNEQYF. CDR3 nucleotides: TGTGCCAGCAGCTTAGCTCGGAACGAGCAGTACTTC.

V is TRBV3-1 and J is TRBJ2-2; D possibly corresponds to TRBD2 (6 bases). This CDR3 comprises 16 residues. V was clipped by 1 base and J by 6 bases, with 15 bases between them. CDR1 is LGHDT and CDR2 is YNNKEL in the germline V gene (reference sequence). The CDR3 sequence is CASSQVGLASAGELFF. The CDR3 DNA sequence: TGTGCCAGCAGCCAAGTTGGGCTAGCGAGTGCCGGGGAGCTGTTTTTT.

The rearrangement links TRBV29-1 to TRBJ2-1; 11 bases align to TRBD2. CDR1 is SQVTM and CDR2 is ANQGSEA in the germline V gene. Trimming removed 6 bases from V and 5 bases from J; junction bases left unmatched: 3. This CDR3 comprises 13 residues. Written as DNA, the CDR3 is TGCAGCGTCAGACTAGCGGGAAACAATGAGCAGTTCTTC. Amino acid sequence: CSVRLAGNNEQFF.

V usage is TRBV5-8 and J usage is TRBJ2-2; D is ambiguous. V was clipped by 1 base and J by 1 base, with 11 bases between them. CDR1 and CDR2 from the germline V gene are SGHTS and YDEGEE. This CDR3 is 16 amino acids long. CDR3 bases: TGTGCCAGCAGCTTGCGTTTCAGGATGAACACCGGGGAGCTGTTTTTT. This encodes CASSLRFRMNTGELFF.

This clonotype was found many times. The V and J genes are TRBV28 and TRBJ1-1; possible D gene TRBD1, 6 bases. The germline V gene has CDR1 MDHEN and CDR2 SYDVKM. The CDR3 sequence is 17 residues long. V lost 6 bases to trimming and J lost 1 base, with 21 bases between them. CDR3 loop: CASSSPGHPRRNTEAFF. The DNA of the CDR3 is TGTGCCAGCAGCTCTCCGGGACACCCCCGCCGGAACACTGAAGCTTTCTTT.

V gene TRBV5-1 combines with J gene TRBJ1-2; no clear D. The CDR3 is made up of 11 amino acids. Trimming shortened V by 2 bases and J by 8 bases, and 7 bases separated the two germline ends. In germline, CDR1 is SGHRS, CDR2 YFSETQ. DNA for the CDR3: TGCGCCAGCAGCTTCGAGTCCGGCTACACCTTC. Protein sequence: CASSFESGYTF. The variable domain in full, with the rest retrieved from reference TRBV5-1 and TRBJ1-2, is KAGVTQTPRYLIKTRGQQVTLSCSPISGHRSVSWYQQTPGQGLQFLFEYFSETQRNKGNFPGRFSGRQFSNSRSEMNVSTLELGDSALYLCASSFESGYTFGSGTRLTVV.

There are a few counts of this clonotype. The V gene is TRBV6-1, the J gene TRBJ1-1; D is undetermined. The CDR3 length is 16 residues. V gave up 2 bases and J gave up 5 bases, with 18 bases separating them. The V gene's germline CDR1 is MNHNS and CDR2 SASEGT. CDR3 loop: CASSEPRHPAGTEAFF. The CDR3 coding sequence is TGTGCCAGCAGTGAACCTAGACACCCTGCGGGGACTGAAGCTTTCTTT.

This clonotype was counted ten times or more. This sequence joins TRBV2 and TRBJ2-5; D is uncertain. The CDR3 consists of 14 residues. Germline V lookup: CDR1 SNHLY, CDR2 FYNNEI. The germline V and J ends were trimmed by 4 bases and 0 bases, with 9 bases remaining between them. The CDR3 protein is CASSVSANQETQYF. CDR3 sequence (DNA): TGTGCCAGCAGTGTTTCGGCCAACCAAGAGACCCAGTACTTC.

This clonotype showed up just a few times. The chain employs TRBV6-1 and TRBJ1-1; D unclear. V lost 4 bases, J lost 3 bases, and 15 bases lay in between. The CDR3 covers 15 residues. Germline CDR1 is MNHNS and CDR2 is SASEGT. The chain's CDR3 is CASSVRGLGYTEAFF. The CDR3 nucleotides read TGTGCCAGCAGTGTACGAGGATTGGGATACACTGAAGCTTTCTTT.

This chain joins TRBV24-1 and TRBJ2-1, with TRBD2 identical over 7 bases. Per the germline V gene, CDR1 is KGHDR and CDR2 is SFDVKD. This CDR3 contains 19 residues. Unmatched junction bases numbered 14, after V lost 4 bases and J lost 0 bases. This chain's CDR3 is CATSDSWGRRGSSYNEQFF. Here the CDR3 DNA reads TGTGCCACCAGTGACTCCTGGGGTAGACGCGGGAGCTCCTACAATGAGCAGTTCTTC.

The rearrangement uses TRBV7-9 and TRBJ2-7, with D possibly TRBD2 on 6 matching bases. The CDR3 covers 16 residues. Germline CDR1 SEHNR, CDR2 FQNEAQ (reference sequence). V lost 5 bases and J lost 0, with 17 bases in between. DNA for the CDR3: TGTGCCAGCAGCGCGGTTGGCGGGATTCGCTCCTACGAGCAGTACTTC. Translating it yields CASSAVGGIRSYEQYF.

As concerns this clonotype: A much larger clone is a single base away; this may be a read error. The V and J genes are TRBV27 and TRBJ2-1; D is ambiguous. Trimming removed 0 bases from V and 6 bases from J, with 6 bases in between. The V gene's germline CDR1 is MNHEY and CDR2 SMNVEV (reference sequence). The CDR3 has 13 amino acids. CDR3 bases: TGTGCCAGCAGTTTATCCCCCCGCAATGAGCAGTTCTTC. Protein sequence: CASSLSPRNEQFF.

Remarks on this clonotype: Given a much more abundant clone one base away, this may be a read error. The chain employs TRBV24-1 and TRBJ2-2, with D tentatively TRBD2 (6 bases). V was pared by 4 bases and J by 3 bases, with 8 bases between. CDR1 is KGHDR and CDR2 is SFDVKD in the germline V gene. The CDR3 sequence is 14 residues long. The CDR3 nucleotides read TGTGCCACCAGTGACGAGCGGGACACCGGGGAGCTGTTTTTT. Translation gives CATSDERDTGELFF.

This clonotype was found many times. This sequence joins TRBV5-1 and TRBJ2-7; D perhaps matches TRBD1 (6 bases). CDR1 SGHRS and CDR2 YFSETQ come from the germline V gene. The CDR3 runs to 14 residues. Trimming took 0 bases from V and 2 from J, leaving 9 bases between them. The CDR3 protein is CASSLGDTAYEQYF. The CDR3 coding sequence is TGCGCCAGCAGCTTGGGGGACACAGCCTACGAGCAGTACTTC.

The chain carries TRBV7-6 and TRBJ1-1; D not resolved. Trimming removed 2 bases at V and 0 bases at J, with 7 bases between. The CDR3 covers 14 residues. CDR1 and CDR2 (germline): SGHVS, FNYEAQ. CDR3 DNA: TGTGCCAGCAGCTTAACTGAGTTGAACACTGAAGCTTTCTTT. This encodes CASSLTELNTEAFF.

This clonotype was seen ten or more times. The gene calls are TRBV7-2 and TRBJ1-5; a weak D match, TRBD1 (5 bases). Germline-derived CDR1 and CDR2 are SGHTA and FQGNSA. This CDR3 comprises 14 residues. The V and J ends lost 2 bases and 7 bases respectively, with 12 bases between them. The CDR3 sequence is CASSLSSGRQPQHF. In DNA form, the CDR3 reads TGTGCCAGCAGCTTATCTTCGGGACGACAGCCCCAGCATTTT. Supplemented by reference TRBV7-2 and TRBJ1-5, the full variable domain reads GAGVSQSPSNKVTEKGKDVELRCDPISGHTALYWYRQSLGQGLEFLIYFQGNSAPDKSGLPSDRFSAERTGGSVSTLTIQRTQQEDSAVYLCASSLSSGRQPQHFGDGTRLSIL.

In this sample, this clonotype turned up many times. The CDR3 coding sequence is TGTGCCAGCAGTTCCCAGAAAACCACAGGTATCGTGCAGTTCTTC. Translating gives CASSSQKTTGIVQFF. The chain joins TRBV28 to TRBJ2-1, with D perhaps matching TRBD1 (5 bases). V was trimmed by 4 bases and J by 12 bases, leaving 22 bases between them. The germline V gene encodes CDR1 MDHEN and CDR2 SYDVKM. The CDR3 has 15 amino acids.